The 5 T cell receptor beta chains given below trace back to one sample, sequenced in a study of T-cell memory formation after mild COVID-19. TCRdb reprocessed the 5' RACE reads via MiXCR and lists one record per CDR3 protein. Of roughly 450,000 distinct CDR3 sequences detected, roughly 18% appear once; the ten largest clones hold around 12%. The sequenced sample was PBMCs or a T cell subset sorted from them (not recorded which). The receptors were sampled from an adult woman who had mild COVID-19 (a few samples of this study predate the infection). Cell type and time point are not known.

This chain links TRBV12-3 or TRBV12-4 with TRBJ2-1, with D perhaps matching TRBD1 (5 bases). The CDR3 is 17 residues long. V lost 5 bases and J lost 5, with 22 bases in between. The CDR3: CASSPPRSTGRDNEQFF. The CDR3 coding sequence is TGTGCCAGCAGTCCCCCCCGCAGCACAGGCAGGGACAATGAGCAGTTCTTC.

V and J are TRBV6-2 or TRBV6-3 and TRBJ2-1; 11 bases match TRBD2. The CDR3 runs 15 residues. CDR1 MNHEY and CDR2 SVGEGT come from the germline V gene. V lost 5 bases to trimming and J lost 4 bases; unmatched junction nucleotides: 4. CDR3 region: CASSAGLADYNEQFF. CDR3 sequence (DNA): TGTGCCAGCAGTGCGGGACTAGCGGATTACAATGAGCAGTTCTTC.

This clonotype appeared many times. This chain joins TRBV5-1 and TRBJ2-1, with TRBD1 as a possible D gene (6 bases). Germline V gene data show CDR1 as SGHRS and CDR2 as YFSETQ. The CDR3 covers 14 residues. V was shortened by 1 base and J by 5 bases, with 10 bases between the two germline ends. The CDR3 protein is CASSLQGPNNEQFF. CDR3 coding DNA: TGCGCCAGCAGCTTGCAGGGGCCGAACAATGAGCAGTTCTTC. Combining the CDR3 with reference TRBV5-1 and TRBJ2-1 gives the whole variable domain KAGVTQTPRYLIKTRGQQVTLSCSPISGHRSVSWYQQTPGQGLQFLFEYFSETQRNKGNFPGRFSGRQFSNSRSEMNVSTLELGDSALYLCASSLQGPNNEQFFGPGTRLTVL.

The chain employs TRBV24-1 and TRBJ1-5; no firm D call. The germline V gene has CDR1 KGHDR and CDR2 SFDVKD. Trimming stripped 5 bases from V and 0 bases from J, with 10 bases between. The CDR3 contains 15 residues. The DNA for the CDR3 is TGTGCCACCAGTGGTACAGCTTATAGCAATCAGCCCCAGCATTTT. Residues: CATSGTAYSNQPQHF.

This clonotype was seen only a few times. This chain joins TRBV6-5 and TRBJ2-2, with D perhaps matching TRBD1 or TRBD2 (5 bases each). The V gene's germline CDR1 is MNHEY and CDR2 SVGAGI. The V end was cut by 4 bases, the J end by 3 bases, with 12 bases between. This CDR3 spans 15 amino acids. CDR3 loop: CASSWSRDDTGELFF. The CDR3 nucleotides are TGTGCCAGCAGTTGGAGCAGGGACGACACCGGGGAGCTGTTTTTT.